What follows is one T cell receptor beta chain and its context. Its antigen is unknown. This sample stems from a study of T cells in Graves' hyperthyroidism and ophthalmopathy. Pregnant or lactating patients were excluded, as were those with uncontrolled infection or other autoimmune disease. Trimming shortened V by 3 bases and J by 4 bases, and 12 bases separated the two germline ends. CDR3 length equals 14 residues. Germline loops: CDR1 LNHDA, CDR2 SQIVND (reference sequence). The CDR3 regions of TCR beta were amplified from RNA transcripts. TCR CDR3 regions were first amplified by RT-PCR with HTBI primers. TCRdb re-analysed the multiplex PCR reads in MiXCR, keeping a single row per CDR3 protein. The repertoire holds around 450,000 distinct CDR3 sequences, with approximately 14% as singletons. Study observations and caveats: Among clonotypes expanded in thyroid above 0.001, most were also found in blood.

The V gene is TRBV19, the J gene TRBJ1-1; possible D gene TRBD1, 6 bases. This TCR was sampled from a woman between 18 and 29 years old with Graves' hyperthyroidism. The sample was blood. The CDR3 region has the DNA TGTGCCAGTAGTATCGCAGGGGCTGGCACTGAAGCTTTCTTT. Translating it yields CASSIAGAGTEAFF.